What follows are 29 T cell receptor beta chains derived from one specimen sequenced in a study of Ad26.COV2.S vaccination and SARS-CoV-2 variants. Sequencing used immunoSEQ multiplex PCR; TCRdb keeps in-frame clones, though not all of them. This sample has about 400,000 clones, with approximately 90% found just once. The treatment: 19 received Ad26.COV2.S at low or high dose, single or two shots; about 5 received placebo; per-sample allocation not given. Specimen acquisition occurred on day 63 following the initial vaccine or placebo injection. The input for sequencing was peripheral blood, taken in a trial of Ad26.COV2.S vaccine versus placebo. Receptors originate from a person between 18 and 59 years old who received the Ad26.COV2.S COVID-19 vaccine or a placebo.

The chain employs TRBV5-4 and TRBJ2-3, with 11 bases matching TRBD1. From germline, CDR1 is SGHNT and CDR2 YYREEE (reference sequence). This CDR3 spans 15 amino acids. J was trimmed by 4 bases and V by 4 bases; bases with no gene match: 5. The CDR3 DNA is TGTGCCAGCAGCGGGGGGACAGGGGGTGCAGATACGCAGTATTTT. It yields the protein CASSGGTGGADTQYF.

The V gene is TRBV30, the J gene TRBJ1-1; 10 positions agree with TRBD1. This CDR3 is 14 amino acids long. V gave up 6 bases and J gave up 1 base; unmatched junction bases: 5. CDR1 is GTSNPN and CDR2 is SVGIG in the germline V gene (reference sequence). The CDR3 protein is CACPRTGGNTEAFF. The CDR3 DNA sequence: TGTGCCTGCCCCAGGACAGGGGGGAACACTGAAGCTTTCTTT.

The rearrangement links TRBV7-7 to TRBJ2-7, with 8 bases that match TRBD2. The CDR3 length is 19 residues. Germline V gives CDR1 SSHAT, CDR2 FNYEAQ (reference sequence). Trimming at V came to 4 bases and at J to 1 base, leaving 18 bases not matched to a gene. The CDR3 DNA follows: TGTGCCAGCAGCTACCCGCCCTCGCGGGAGGAGCACTCATCCTACGAGCAGTACTTC. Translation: CASSYPPSREEHSSYEQYF.

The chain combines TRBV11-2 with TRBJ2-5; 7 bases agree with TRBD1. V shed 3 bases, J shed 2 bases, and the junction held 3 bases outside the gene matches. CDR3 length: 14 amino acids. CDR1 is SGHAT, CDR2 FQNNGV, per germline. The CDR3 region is CASSLWDSQETQYF. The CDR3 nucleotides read TGTGCCAGCAGCTTGTGGGACAGTCAAGAGACCCAGTACTTC.

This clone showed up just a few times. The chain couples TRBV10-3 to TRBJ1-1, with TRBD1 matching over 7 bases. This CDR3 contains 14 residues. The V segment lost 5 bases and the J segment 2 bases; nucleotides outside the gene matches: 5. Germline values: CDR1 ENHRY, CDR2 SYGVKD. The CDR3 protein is CAISLGTDNTEAFF. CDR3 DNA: TGTGCCATCAGTTTAGGGACAGACAACACTGAAGCTTTCTTT.

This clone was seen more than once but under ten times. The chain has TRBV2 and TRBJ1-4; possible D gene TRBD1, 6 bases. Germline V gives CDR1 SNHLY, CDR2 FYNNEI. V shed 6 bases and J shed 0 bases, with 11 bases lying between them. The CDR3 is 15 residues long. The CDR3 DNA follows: TGTGCCAGCAGGGAGGCAGGGGCAACTAATGAAAAACTGTTTTTT. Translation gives CASREAGATNEKLFF.

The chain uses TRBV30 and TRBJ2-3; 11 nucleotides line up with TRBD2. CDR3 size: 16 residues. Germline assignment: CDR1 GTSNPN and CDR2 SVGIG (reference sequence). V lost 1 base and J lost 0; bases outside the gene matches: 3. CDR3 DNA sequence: TGTGCCTGGAGTGCCGGGACTAGCGGCAGCACAGATACGCAGTATTTT. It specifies CAWSAGTSGSTDTQYF.

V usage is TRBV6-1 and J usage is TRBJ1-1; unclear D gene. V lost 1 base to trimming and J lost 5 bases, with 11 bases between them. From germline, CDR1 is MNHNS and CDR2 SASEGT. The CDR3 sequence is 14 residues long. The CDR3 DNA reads TGTGCCAGCAGTGAAGGGTTCAGGAGGACTGAAGCTTTCTTT. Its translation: CASSEGFRRTEAFF.

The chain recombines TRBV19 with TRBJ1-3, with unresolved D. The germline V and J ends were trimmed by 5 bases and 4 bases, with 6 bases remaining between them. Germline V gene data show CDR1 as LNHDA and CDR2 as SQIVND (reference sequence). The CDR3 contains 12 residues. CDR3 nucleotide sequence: TGTGCCAGTAGTCAGGACGGAAACACCATATATTTT. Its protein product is CASSQDGNTIYF.

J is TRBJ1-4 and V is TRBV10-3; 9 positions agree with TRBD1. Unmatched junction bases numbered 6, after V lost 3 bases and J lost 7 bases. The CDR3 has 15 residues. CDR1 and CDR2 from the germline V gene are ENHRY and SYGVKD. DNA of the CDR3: TGTGCCATCAGTGACTCGGGACAGGGCAGTGAAAAACTGTTTTTT. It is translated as CAISDSGQGSEKLFF.

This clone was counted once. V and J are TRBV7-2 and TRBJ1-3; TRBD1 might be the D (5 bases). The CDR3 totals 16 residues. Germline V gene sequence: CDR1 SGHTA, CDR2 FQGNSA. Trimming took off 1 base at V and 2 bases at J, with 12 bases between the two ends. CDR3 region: CASSLGGPGTGNTIYF. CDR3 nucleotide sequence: TGTGCCAGCAGCTTAGGGGGCCCAGGGACTGGAAACACCATATATTTT.

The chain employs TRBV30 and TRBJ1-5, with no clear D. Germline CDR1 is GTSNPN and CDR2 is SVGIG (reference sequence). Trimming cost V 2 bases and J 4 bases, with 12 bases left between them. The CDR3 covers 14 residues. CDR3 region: CAWSLMNGNQPQHF. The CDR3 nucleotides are TGTGCCTGGAGTTTAATGAACGGAAATCAGCCCCAGCATTTT.

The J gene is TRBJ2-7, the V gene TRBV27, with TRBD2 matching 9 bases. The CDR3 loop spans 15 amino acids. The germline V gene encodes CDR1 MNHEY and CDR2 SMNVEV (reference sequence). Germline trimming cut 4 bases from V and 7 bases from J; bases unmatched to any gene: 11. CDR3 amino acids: CASSWRGGRAREQYF. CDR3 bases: TGTGCCAGCAGTTGGCGGGGCGGGAGGGCAAGGGAGCAGTACTTC.

CDR3 DNA sequence: TGTGCCACCAGCAGAGGGGTACAGCAACGCACTGAAGCTTTCTTT. Translated, it gives CATSRGVQQRTEAFF. The V call is TRBV15, the J call TRBJ1-1; D is ambiguous. The CDR3 spans 15 residues. Trimming removed 1 base at V and 4 bases at J, with 13 bases between. Germline V gene data show CDR1 as LNHNV and CDR2 as YYDKDF (reference sequence).

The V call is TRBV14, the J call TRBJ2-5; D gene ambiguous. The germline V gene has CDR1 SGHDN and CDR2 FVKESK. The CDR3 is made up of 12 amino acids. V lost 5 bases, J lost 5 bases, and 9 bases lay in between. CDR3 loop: CASSFSAETQYF. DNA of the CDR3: TGTGCCAGCAGCTTCTCGGCGGAGACCCAGTACTTC. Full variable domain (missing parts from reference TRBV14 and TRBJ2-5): EAGVTQFPSHSVIEKGQTVTLRCDPISGHDNLYWYRRVMGKEIKFLLHFVKESKQDESGMPNNRFLAERTGGTYSTLKVQPAELEDSGVYFCASSFSAETQYFGPGTRLLVL.

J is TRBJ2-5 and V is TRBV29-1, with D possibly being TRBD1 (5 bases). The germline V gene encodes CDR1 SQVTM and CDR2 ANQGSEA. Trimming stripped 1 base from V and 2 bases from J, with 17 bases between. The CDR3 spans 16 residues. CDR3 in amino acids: CSVEGGPRGLQETQYF. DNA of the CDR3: TGCAGCGTTGAAGGTGGGCCAAGGGGTTTACAAGAGACCCAGTACTTC.

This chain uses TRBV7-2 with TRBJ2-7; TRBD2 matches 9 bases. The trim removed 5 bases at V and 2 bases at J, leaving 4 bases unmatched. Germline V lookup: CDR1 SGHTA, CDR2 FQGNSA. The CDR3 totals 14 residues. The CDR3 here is CASSEAGGTYEQYF. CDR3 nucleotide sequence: TGTGCCAGCAGCGAAGCGGGAGGAACCTACGAGCAGTACTTC.

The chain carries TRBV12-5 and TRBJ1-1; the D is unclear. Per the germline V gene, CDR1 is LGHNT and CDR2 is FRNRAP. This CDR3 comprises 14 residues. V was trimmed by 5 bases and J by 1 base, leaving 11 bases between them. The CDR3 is CASGPLGRNTEAFF. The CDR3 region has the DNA TGTGCTAGTGGTCCGCTCGGCAGGAACACTGAAGCTTTCTTT.

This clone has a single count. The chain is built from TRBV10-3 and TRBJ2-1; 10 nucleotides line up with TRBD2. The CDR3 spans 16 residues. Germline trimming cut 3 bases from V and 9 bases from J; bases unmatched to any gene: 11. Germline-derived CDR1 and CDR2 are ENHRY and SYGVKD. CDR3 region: CAISDGLAGDGGEQFF. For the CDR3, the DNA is TGTGCCATCAGTGATGGGCTAGCGGGAGACGGCGGTGAGCAGTTCTTC.

This CDR3 reads CASSFRQGSNQPQHF. The CDR3 DNA reads TGTGCCAGCAGCTTCCGACAGGGCAGCAATCAGCCCCAGCATTTT. V usage is TRBV6-5 and J usage is TRBJ1-5, with 7 bases matching TRBD1. V trimming: 6 bases; J trimming: 1 base; junction bases outside the gene matches: 6. This CDR3 is 15 amino acids long. CDR1 is MNHEY and CDR2 is SVGAGI in the germline V gene.

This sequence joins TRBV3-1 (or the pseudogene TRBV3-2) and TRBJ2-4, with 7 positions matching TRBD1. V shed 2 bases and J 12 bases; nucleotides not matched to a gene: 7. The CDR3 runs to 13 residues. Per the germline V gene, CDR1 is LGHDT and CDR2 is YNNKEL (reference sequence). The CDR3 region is CASSQQDRLNQYF. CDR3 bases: TGTGCCAGCAGCCAACAGGACAGGCTGAATCAGTACTTC.

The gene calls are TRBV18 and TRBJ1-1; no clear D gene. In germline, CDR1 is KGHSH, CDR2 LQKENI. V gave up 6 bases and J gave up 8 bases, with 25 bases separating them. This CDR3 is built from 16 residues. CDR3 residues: CASSQLVSTGNQEAFF. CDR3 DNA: TGTGCCAGCTCGCAGCTAGTTTCAACCGGGAACCAAGAAGCTTTCTTT.

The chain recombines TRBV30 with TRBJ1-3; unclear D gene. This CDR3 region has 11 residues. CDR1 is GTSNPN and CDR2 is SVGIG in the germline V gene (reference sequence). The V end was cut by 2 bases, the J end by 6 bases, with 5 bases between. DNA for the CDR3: TGTGCCTGGAGTTGGGAAAACACCATATATTTT. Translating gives CAWSWENTIYF.

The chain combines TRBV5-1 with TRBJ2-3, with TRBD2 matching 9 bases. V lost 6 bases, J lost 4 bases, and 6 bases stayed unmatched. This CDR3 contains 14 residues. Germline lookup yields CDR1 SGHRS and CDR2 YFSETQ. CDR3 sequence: CASMRAGGADTQYF. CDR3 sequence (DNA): TGCGCCAGCATGAGAGCGGGAGGCGCAGATACGCAGTATTTT.

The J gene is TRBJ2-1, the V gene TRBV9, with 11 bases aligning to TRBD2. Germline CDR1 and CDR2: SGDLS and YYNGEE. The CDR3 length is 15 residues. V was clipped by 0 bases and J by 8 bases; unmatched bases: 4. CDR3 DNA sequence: TGTGCCAGCAGCGTAGCTGGTAGCGGGAGGGATGAGCAGTTCTTC. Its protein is CASSVAGSGRDEQFF.

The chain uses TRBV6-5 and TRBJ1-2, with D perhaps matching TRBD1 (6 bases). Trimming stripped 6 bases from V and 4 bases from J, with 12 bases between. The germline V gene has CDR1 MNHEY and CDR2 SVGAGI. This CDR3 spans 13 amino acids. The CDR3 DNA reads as TGTGCCAGCAGCGCAACAGGGACCTATGGCTACACCTTC. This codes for CASSATGTYGYTF.

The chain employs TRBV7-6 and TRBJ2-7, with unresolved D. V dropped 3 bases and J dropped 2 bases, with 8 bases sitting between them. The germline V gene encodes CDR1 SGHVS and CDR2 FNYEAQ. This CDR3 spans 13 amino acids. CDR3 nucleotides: TGTGCCAGCAGCTTTAGTGGAACCTACGAGCAGTACTTC. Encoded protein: CASSFSGTYEQYF.

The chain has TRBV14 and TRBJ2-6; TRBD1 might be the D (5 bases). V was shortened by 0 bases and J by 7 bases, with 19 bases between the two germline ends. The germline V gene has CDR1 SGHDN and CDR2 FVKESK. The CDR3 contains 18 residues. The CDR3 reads CASSQDQRGPVGANVLTF. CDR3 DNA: TGTGCCAGCAGCCAAGATCAAAGGGGCCCAGTTGGAGCCAACGTCCTGACTTTC.

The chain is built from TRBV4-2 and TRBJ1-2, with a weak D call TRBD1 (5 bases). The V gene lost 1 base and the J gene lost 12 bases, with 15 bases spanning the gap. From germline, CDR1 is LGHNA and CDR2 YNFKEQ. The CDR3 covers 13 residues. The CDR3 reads CASSQGNGDVHTF. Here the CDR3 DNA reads TGTGCCAGCAGCCAAGGAAATGGGGACGTCCACACCTTC.